This TCR beta chain was captured in a study of T cell repertoires in cytomegalovirus infection. The overall study: Based on public TCR beta signatures, there were indications of CMV infection and of a matching HLA type.

The V end lost 6 bases, the J end lost 2 bases, and 13 bases lay between the germline ends. Germline V CDR1 and CDR2: MDHEN, SYDVKM. This CDR3 is 14 amino acids long. TCRdb analysed the reads with MiXCR anew, one entry per CDR3 protein. The data show 350,000 to 400,000 distinct CDR3 sequences, with just under 35% seen just once and roughly 13% held by the top ten. This clonotype was counted a few times. Its target is unknown. The sequence came from a human donor in good health (CMV status not recorded). Some clones in this sample may be carry-over from other donors' samples. The rearrangement links TRBV28 to TRBJ1-1; possibly TRBD1 for D (5 bases). The sample was cultured PBMCs, taken from culture after CMV antigen stimulation. CDR3 sequence reads: CASSDDRGNTEAFF. The CDR3 DNA reads TGTGCCAGCAGCGATGACAGAGGAAACACTGAAGCTTTCTTT.